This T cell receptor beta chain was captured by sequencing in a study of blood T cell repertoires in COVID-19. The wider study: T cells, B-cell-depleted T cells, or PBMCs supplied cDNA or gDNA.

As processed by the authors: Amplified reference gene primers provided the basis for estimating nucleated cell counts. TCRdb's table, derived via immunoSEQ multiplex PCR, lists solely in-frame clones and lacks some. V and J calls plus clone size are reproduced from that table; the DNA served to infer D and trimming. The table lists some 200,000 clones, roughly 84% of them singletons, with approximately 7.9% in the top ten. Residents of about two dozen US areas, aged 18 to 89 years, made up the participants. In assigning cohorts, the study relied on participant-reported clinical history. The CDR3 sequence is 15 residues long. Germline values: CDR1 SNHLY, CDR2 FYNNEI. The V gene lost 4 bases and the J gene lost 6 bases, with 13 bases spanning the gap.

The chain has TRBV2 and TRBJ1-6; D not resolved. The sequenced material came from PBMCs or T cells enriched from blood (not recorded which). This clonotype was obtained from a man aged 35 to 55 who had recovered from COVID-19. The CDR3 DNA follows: TGTGCCAGCAGTGTAGTCCGGGGTATTAATTCACCCCTCCACTTT. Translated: CASSVVRGINSPLHF. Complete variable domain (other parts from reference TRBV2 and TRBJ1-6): EPEVTQTPSHQVTQMGQEVILRCVPISNHLYFYWYRQILGQKVEFLVSFYNNEISEKSEIFDDQFSVERPDGSNFTLKIRSTKLEDSAMYFCASSVVRGINSPLHFGNGTRLTVT.